One sample yielded the 5 T cell receptor beta chains listed below, sequenced in a study of a mutant IDH1 vaccine in newly diagnosed glioma. Libraries were prepared by immunoSEQ multiplex PCR; TCRdb keeps only in-frame clonotypes and omits some of them. The sample records 55,000 to 70,000 clones, approximately 86% being singletons. The time point here: baseline, week 1 (first vaccination visit). Treatment defined: pre-vaccination baseline after standard-of-care therapy. Source: PBMCs, taken from a glioma patient treated with radiotherapy, temozolomide or both. The receptors originated from a man aged 25-45 years with glioma.

This rearrangement joins TRBV11-1 to TRBJ2-7, with TRBD2 matching 7 bases. V shed 5 bases, J shed 1 base, and the junction held 8 bases outside the gene matches. Germline CDR1 SGHAT, CDR2 FQDESV (reference sequence). This CDR3 is built from 15 residues. This CDR3 is CASSPQTGGSYEQYF. The CDR3 DNA reads TGTGCCAGCAGCCCCCAGACCGGGGGGTCCTACGAGCAGTACTTC.

This sequence joins TRBV19 and TRBJ2-7, with TRBD1 matching over 7 bases. Germline CDR1 LNHDA, CDR2 SQIVND (reference sequence). The trim removed 6 bases at V and 0 bases at J, leaving 5 bases unmatched. The CDR3 runs to 14 residues. CDR3 bases: TGTGCCAGTAGGAGGACAGGTAGCTCCTACGAGCAGTACTTC. Protein product: CASRRTGSSYEQYF.

The chain has TRBV28 and TRBJ2-6, with D tentatively TRBD1 or TRBD2 (7 bases each). The CDR3 extends over 20 amino acids. The germline gives CDR1 MDHEN, CDR2 SYDVKM. V lost 2 bases to trimming and J lost 0 bases, with 20 bases between them. The CDR3, as DNA: TGTGCCAGCAGTTTACCAACTAACAGGGGAGGGGGCTCTGGGGCCAACGTCCTGACTTTC. This gives the protein CASSLPTNRGGGSGANVLTF. Full variable domain (outside the CDR3, taken from reference TRBV28 and TRBJ2-6): DVKVTQSSRYLVKRTGEKVFLECVQDMDHENMFWYRQDPGLGLRLIYFSYDVKMKEKGDIPEGYSVSREKKERFSLILESASTNQTSMYLCASSLPTNRGGGSGANVLTFGAGSRLTVL.

The V and J genes are TRBV18 and TRBJ1-3; D is unresolved. Trimming removed 3 bases from V and 0 bases from J, with 12 bases in between. Germline V CDR1 and CDR2: KGHSH, LQKENI. The CDR3 contains 16 residues. CDR3 loop: CASSPTGQHSGNTIYF. CDR3 nucleotide sequence: TGTGCCAGCTCACCTACGGGCCAACACTCTGGAAACACCATATATTTT.

The chain joins TRBV5-5 to TRBJ1-2; perhaps TRBD1 as D (6 bases). The V and J ends lost 0 bases and 0 bases respectively, with 9 bases between them. CDR1 and CDR2 from the germline V gene are SGHKS and YYEKEE (reference sequence). CDR3 size: 15 residues. The CDR3 sequence is CASSLEQGANYGYTF. The CDR3 DNA is TGTGCCAGCAGCTTGGAACAGGGAGCTAACTATGGCTACACCTTC.